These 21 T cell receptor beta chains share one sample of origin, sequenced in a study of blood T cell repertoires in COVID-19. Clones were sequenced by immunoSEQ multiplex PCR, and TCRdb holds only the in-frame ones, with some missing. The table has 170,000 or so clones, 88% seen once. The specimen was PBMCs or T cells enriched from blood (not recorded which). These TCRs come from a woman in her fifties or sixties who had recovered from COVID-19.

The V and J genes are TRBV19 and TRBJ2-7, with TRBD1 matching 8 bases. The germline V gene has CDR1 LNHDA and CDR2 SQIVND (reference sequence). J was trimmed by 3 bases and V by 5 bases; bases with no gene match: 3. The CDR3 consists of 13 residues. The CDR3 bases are TGTGCCAGTAGTGGTACAGGGGGCTACGAGCAGTACTTC. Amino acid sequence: CASSGTGGYEQYF.

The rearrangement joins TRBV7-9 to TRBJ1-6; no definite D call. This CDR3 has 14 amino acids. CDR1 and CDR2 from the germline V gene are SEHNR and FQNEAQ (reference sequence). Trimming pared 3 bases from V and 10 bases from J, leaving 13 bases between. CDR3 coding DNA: TGTGCCAGCAGCTTCCGAACTTTGCCCTCACCCCTCCACTTT. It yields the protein CASSFRTLPSPLHF. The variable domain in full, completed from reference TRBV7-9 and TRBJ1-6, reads DTGVSQNPRHKITKRGQNVTFRCDPISEHNRLYWYRQTLGQGPEFLTYFQNEAQLEKSRLLSDRFSAERPKGSFSTLEIQRTEQGDSAMYLCASSFRTLPSPLHFGNGTRLTVT.

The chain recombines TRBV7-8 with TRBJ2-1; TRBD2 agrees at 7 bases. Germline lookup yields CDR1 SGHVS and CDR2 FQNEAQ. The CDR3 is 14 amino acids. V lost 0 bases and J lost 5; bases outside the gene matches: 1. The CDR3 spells CASSLAGGNNEQFF. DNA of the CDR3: TGTGCCAGCAGCTTAGCGGGGGGGAACAATGAGCAGTTCTTC.

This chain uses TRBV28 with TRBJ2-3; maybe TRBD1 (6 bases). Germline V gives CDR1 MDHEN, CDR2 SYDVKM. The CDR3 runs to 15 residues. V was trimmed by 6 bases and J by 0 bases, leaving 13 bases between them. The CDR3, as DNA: TGTGCCAGCAGCTGGGGGACACATAGCACAGATACGCAGTATTTT. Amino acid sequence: CASSWGTHSTDTQYF.

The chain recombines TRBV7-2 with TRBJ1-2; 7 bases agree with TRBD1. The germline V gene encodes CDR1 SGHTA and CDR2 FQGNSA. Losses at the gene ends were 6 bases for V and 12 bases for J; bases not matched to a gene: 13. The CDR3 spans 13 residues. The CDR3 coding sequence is TGTGCCAGCAGATCTTCTTCCGGGACAGAGGACACCTTC. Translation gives CASRSSSGTEDTF.

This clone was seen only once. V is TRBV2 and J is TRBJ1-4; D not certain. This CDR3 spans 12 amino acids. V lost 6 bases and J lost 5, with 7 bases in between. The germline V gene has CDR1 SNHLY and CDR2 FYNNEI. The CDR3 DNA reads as TGTGCCAGCAGGCTAATAAATGAAAAACTGTTTTTT. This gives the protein CASRLINEKLFF.

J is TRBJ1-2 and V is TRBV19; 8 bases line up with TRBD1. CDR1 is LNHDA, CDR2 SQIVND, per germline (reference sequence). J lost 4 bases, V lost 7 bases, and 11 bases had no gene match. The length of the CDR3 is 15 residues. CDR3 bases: TGTGCCAGTAACGATGGGGCAGGGGGCGGCTATGGCTACACCTTC. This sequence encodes CASNDGAGGGYGYTF.

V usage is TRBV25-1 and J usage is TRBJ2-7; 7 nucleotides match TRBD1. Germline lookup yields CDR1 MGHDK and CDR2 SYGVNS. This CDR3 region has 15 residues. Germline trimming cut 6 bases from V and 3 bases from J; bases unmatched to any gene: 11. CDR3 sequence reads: CASSQTGTGNYEQYF. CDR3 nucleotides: TGTGCCAGCAGCCAGACAGGGACGGGTAACTACGAGCAGTACTTC.

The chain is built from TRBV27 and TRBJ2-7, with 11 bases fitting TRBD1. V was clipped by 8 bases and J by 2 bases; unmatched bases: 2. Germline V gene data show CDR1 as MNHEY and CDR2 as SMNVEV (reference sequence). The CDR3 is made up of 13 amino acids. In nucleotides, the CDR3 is TGTGCCAGCCGGACAGGGGGCGCCTACGAGCAGTACTTC. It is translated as CASRTGGAYEQYF.

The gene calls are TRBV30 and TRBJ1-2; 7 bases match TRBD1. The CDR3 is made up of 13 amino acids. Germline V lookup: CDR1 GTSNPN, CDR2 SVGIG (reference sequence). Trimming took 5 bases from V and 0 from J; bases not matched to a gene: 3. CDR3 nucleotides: TGTGCCTGGGCTACAGGGGCTAACTATGGCTACACCTTC. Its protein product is CAWATGANYGYTF.

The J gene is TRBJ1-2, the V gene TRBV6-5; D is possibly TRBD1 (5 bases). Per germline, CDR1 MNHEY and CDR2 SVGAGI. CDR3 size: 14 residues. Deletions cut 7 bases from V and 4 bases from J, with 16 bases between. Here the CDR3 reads CASNTNQGIYGYTF. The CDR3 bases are TGTGCCAGCAATACAAACCAGGGAATCTATGGCTACACCTTC.

The CDR3 spells CASSPSGFRPQHF. CDR3 bases: TGTGCCAGCAGCCCATCGGGGTTCAGGCCCCAGCATTTT. The chain couples TRBV14 to TRBJ1-5; D gene unclear. Germline CDR1 SGHDN, CDR2 FVKESK. This CDR3 contains 13 residues. V was trimmed by 4 bases and J by 9 bases, leaving 13 bases between them.

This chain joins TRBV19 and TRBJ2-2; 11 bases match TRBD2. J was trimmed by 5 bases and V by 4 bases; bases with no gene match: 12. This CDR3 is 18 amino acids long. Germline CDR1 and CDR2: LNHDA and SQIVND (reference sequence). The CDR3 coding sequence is TGTGCCAGTAGTACCATAGCGGGGGGGCCCCTGGGGACCGGGGAGCTGTTTTTT. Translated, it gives CASSTIAGGPLGTGELFF.

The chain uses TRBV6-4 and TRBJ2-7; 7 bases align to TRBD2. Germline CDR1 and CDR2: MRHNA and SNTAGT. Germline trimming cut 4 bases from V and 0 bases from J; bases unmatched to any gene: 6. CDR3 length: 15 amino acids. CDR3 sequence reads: CASSVERGHSYEQYF. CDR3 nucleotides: TGTGCCAGCAGTGTAGAGCGGGGCCACTCCTACGAGCAGTACTTC.

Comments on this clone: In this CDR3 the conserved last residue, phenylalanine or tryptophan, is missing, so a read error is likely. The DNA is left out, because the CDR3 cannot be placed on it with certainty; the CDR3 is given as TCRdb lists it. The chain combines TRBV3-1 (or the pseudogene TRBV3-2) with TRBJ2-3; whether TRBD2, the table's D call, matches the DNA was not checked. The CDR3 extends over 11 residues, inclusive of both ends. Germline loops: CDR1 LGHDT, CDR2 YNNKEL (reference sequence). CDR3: CASSQRTSGGY.

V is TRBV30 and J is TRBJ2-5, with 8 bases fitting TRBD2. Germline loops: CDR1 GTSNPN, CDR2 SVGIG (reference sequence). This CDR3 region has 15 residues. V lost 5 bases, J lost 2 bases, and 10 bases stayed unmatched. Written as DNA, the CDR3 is TGTGCCTGGGGCCGCCGGGGGGGAAGACAAGAGACCCAGTACTTC. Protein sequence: CAWGRRGGRQETQYF.

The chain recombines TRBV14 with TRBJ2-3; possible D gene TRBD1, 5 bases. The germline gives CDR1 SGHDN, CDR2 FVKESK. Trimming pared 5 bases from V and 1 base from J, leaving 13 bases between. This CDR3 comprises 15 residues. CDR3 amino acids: CASSSQVSRTDTQYF. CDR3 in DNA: TGTGCCAGCAGCTCACAGGTCTCTCGCACAGATACGCAGTATTTT.

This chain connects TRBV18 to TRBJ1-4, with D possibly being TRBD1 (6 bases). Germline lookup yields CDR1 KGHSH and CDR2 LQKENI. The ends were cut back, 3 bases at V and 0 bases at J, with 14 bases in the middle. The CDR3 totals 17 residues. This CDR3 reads CASSPNRVGATNEKLFF. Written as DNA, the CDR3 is TGTGCCAGCTCACCCAACAGGGTGGGAGCAACTAATGAAAAACTGTTTTTT.

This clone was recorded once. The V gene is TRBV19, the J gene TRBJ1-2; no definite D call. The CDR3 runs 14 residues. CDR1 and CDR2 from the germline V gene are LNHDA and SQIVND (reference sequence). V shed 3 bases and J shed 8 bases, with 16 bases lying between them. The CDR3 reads CASSMGNRLGGYTF. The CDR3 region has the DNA TGTGCCAGTAGTATGGGTAACCGCCTAGGAGGCTACACCTTC.

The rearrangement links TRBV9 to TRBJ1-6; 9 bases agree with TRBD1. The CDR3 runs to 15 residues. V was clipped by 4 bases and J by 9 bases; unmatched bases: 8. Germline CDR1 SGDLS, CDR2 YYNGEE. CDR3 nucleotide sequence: TGTGCCAGCAGCCCCCGGGACAGGGAGTTTTCACCCCTCCACTTT. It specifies CASSPRDREFSPLHF.

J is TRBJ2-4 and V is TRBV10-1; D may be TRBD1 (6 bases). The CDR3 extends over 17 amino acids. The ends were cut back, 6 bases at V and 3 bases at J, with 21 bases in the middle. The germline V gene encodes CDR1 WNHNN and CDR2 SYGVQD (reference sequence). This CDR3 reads CASRKWSDRKGKNIQYF. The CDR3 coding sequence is TGCGCCAGCAGGAAATGGTCAGACAGGAAGGGCAAAAACATTCAGTACTTC.